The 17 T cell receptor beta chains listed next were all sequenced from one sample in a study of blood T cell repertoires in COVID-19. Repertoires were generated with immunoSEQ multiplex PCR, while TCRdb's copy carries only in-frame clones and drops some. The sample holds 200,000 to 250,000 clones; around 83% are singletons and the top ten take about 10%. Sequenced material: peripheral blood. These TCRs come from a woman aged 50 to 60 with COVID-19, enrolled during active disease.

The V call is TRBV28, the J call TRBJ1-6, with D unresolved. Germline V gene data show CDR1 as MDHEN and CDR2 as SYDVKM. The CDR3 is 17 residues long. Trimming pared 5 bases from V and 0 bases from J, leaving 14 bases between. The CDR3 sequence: CASSAPLLSSYNSPLHF. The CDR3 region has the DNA TGTGCCAGCAGTGCTCCCCTATTGAGCTCCTATAATTCACCCCTCCACTTT.

The CDR3 here is CASSLSPSGVPSAGELFF. As DNA, the CDR3 is TGTGCCAGCAGTTTATCGCCTAGCGGGGTTCCGAGCGCCGGGGAGCTGTTTTTT. This rearrangement joins TRBV27 to TRBJ2-2, with 9 nucleotides matching TRBD2. CDR1 is MNHEY and CDR2 is SMNVEV in the germline V gene (reference sequence). The CDR3 covers 18 residues. V lost 0 bases, J lost 6 bases, and 11 bases stayed unmatched.

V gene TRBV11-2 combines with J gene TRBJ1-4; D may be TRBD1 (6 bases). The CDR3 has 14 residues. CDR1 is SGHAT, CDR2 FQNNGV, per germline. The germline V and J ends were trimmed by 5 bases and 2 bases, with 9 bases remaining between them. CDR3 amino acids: CASSTGRTNEKLFF. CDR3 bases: TGTGCCAGCAGCACAGGGCGCACTAATGAAAAACTGTTTTTT. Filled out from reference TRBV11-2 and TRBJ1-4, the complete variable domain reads EAGVAQSPRYKIIEKRQSVAFWCNPISGHATLYWYQQILGQGPKLLIQFQNNGVVDDSQLPKDRFSAERLKGVDSTLKIQPAKLEDSAVYLCASSTGRTNEKLFFGSGTQLSVL.

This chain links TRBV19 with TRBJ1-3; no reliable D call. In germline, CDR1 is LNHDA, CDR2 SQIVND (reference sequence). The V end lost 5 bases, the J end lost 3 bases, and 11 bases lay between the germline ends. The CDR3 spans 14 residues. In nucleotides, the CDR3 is TGTGCCAGTAGTGCCGGGGTAGGTGGAAACACCATATATTTT. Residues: CASSAGVGGNTIYF.

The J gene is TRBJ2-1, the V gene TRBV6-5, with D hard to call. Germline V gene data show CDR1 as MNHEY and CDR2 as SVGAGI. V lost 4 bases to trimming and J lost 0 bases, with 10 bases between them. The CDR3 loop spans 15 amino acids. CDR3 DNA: TGTGCCAGCAGTTTAGATCGTTTCTCCTACAATGAGCAGTTCTTC. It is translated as CASSLDRFSYNEQFF.

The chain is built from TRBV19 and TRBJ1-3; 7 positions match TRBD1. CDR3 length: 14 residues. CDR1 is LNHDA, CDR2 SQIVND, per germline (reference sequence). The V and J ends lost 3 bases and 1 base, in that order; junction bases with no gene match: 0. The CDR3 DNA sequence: TGTGCCAGTAGTATGACAGGGTCTGGAAACACCATATATTTT. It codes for CASSMTGSGNTIYF.

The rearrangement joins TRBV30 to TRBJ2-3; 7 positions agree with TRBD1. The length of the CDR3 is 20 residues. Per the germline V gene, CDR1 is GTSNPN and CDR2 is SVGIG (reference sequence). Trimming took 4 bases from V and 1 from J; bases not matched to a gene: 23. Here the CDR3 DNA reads TGTGCCTGGATTCAACGCGTCGAGACAGGGAAGATGGCGGGCACAGATACGCAGTATTTT. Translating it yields CAWIQRVETGKMAGTDTQYF.

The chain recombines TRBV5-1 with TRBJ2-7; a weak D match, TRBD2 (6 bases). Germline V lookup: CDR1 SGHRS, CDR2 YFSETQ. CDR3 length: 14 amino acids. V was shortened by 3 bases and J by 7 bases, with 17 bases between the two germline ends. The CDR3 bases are TGCGCCAGCAGCTATTTAGCGGAGTCTAAAGAGCAGTACTTC. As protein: CASSYLAESKEQYF.

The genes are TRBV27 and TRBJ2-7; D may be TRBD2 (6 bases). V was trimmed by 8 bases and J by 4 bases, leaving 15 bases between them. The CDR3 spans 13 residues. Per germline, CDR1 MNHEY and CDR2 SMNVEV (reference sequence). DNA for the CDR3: TGTGCCAGCGGGCCCCGCGGGGCTTACGAGCAGTACTTC. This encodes CASGPRGAYEQYF.

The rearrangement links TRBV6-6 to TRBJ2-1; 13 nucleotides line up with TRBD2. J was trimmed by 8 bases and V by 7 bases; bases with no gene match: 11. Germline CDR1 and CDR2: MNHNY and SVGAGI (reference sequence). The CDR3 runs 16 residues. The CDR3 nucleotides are TGTGCCAGCACCGGAAGCAGGACTAGCGGGGGCGATGAGCAGTTCTTC. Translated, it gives CASTGSRTSGGDEQFF.

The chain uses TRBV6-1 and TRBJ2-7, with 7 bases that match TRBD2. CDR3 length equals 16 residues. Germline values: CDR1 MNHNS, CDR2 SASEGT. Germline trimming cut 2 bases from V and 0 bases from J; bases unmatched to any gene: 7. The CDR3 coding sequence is TGTGCCAGCAGTGAAAGGGCTAGCGGCACCTCCTACGAGCAGTACTTC. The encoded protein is CASSERASGTSYEQYF.

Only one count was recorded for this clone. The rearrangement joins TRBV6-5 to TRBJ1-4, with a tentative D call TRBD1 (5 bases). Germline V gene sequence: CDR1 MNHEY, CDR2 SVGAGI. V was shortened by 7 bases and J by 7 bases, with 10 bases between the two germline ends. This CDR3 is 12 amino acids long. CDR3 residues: CASKGLGEKLFF. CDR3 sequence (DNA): TGTGCCAGCAAGGGACTCGGTGAAAAACTGTTTTTT.

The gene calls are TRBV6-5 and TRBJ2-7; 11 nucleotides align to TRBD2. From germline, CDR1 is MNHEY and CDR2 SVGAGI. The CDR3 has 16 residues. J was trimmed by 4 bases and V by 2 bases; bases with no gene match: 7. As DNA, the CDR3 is TGTGCCAGCAGTTACCCTAGACTAGCGGGACTTTACGAGCAGTACTTC. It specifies CASSYPRLAGLYEQYF.

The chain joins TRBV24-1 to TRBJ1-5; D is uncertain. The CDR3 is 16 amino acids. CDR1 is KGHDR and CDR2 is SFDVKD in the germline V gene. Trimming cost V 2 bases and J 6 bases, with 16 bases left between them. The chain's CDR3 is CATSDSREAASQPQHF. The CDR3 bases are TGTGCCACCAGTGATTCCCGGGAGGCCGCTAGTCAGCCCCAGCATTTT.

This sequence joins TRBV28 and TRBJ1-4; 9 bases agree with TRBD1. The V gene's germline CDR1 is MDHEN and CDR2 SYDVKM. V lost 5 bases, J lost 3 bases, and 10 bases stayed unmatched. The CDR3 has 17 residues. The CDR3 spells CASSPPQGAVANEKLFF. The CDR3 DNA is TGTGCCAGCAGTCCTCCACAGGGGGCGGTAGCTAATGAAAAACTGTTTTTT.

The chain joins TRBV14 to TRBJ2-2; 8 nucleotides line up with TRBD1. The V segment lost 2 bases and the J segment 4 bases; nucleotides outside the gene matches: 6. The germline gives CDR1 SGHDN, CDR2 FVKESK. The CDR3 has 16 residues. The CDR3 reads CASSQRTGSGTGELFF. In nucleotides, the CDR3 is TGTGCCAGCAGCCAAAGGACAGGGTCGGGCACCGGGGAGCTGTTTTTT.

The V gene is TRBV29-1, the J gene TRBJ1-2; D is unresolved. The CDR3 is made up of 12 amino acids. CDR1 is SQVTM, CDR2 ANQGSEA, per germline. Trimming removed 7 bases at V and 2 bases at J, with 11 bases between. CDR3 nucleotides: TGCAGCGCACTGACGGGGAACTATGGCTACACCTTC. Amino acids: CSALTGNYGYTF.